This note documents a single T cell receptor (beta chain) sequence. This specimen belongs to a study of shared clonotypes between healthy human individuals. The donors, all of them Caucasian adults, lived in Nashville, Tennessee. Method: immunoSEQ multiplex PCR; TCRdb's copy keeps in-frame clones and lacks some. The sample includes 1,500,000 or so clones, roughly 95% seen only once; the top ten take approximately 1.1%. Germline V lookup: CDR1 MNHEY, CDR2 SVGAGI. V lost 3 bases, J lost 1 base, and 7 bases stayed unmatched. CDR3 size: 16 residues. The specimen sequenced was naive CD4+ T cells sorted from blood. This sample's subset: CD45RA+ positively selected. The gene calls are TRBV6-5 and TRBJ1-1; 8 nucleotides match TRBD1. The sequence derives from a man aged 25-45 years in good health. CDR3 protein: CASSYQGASGNTEAFF. DNA for the CDR3: TGTGCCAGCAGTTATCAGGGGGCGAGCGGGAACACTGAAGCTTTCTTT.